Each of the 9 T cell receptor beta chains below was sequenced from the same sample in a study of blood T cell repertoires in COVID-19. Sequencing was performed with immunoSEQ multiplex PCR; in TCRdb, only in-frame clones are kept and a portion is missing. The table shows just under 250,000 clones, with 70% to 90% occurring only once. What was sequenced was peripheral blood. These receptor sequences come from a woman in her 30s who had recovered from COVID-19.

This clone was seen just once. The genes are TRBV28 and TRBJ1-2, with D perhaps matching TRBD1 (5 bases). Germline CDR1 MDHEN, CDR2 SYDVKM. The CDR3 sequence is 13 residues long. V was clipped by 4 bases and J by 3 bases, with 9 bases between them. CDR3 in amino acids: CASSSGKHYGYTF. CDR3 sequence (DNA): TGTGCCAGCAGTTCAGGGAAGCACTATGGCTACACCTTC.

The genes are TRBV2 and TRBJ2-7; 7 nucleotides agree with TRBD1. This CDR3 spans 16 amino acids. V dropped 2 bases and J dropped 4; count of bases not matched to a gene: 11. Germline CDR1 and CDR2: SNHLY and FYNNEI. The CDR3 DNA follows: TGTGCCAGCAGTGAACTCTGGGGACAGCGCCTTTACGAGCAGTACTTC. It yields the protein CASSELWGQRLYEQYF.

The rearrangement uses TRBV5-6 and TRBJ2-3, with D perhaps matching TRBD2 (5 bases). Germline V gives CDR1 SGHDT, CDR2 YYEEEE. V was pared by 3 bases and J by 3 bases, with 8 bases between. The CDR3 sequence is 13 residues long. The CDR3 protein is CASSSRRTDTQYF. CDR3 coding DNA: TGTGCCAGCAGCTCCAGGAGGACAGATACGCAGTATTTT.

The DNA for the CDR3 is TGTGCCAGCAGCGTAGATGAGTCCCGCTCCTACGAGCAGTACTTC. Protein product: CASSVDESRSYEQYF. V usage is TRBV9 and J usage is TRBJ2-7; D unresolved. V was trimmed by 0 bases and J by 0 bases, leaving 10 bases between them. Per the germline V gene, CDR1 is SGDLS and CDR2 is YYNGEE. CDR3 length: 15 amino acids.

This chain links TRBV7-9 with TRBJ2-1, with D possibly matching TRBD1 (6 bases). The germline V and J ends were trimmed by 4 bases and 8 bases, with 9 bases remaining between them. Germline values: CDR1 SEHNR, CDR2 FQNEAQ (reference sequence). The CDR3 loop spans 12 amino acids. CDR3 protein: CASSSEGDEQFF. DNA of the CDR3: TGTGCCAGCAGCTCCGAGGGGGATGAGCAGTTCTTC. The variable domain in full, completed from reference TRBV7-9 and TRBJ2-1, reads DTGVSQNPRHKITKRGQNVTFRCDPISEHNRLYWYRQTLGQGPEFLTYFQNEAQLEKSRLLSDRFSAERPKGSFSTLEIQRTEQGDSAMYLCASSSEGDEQFFGPGTRLTVL.

The CDR3: CASSEGGLAGDTGELFF. The CDR3 bases are TGTGCCAGCAGTGAGGGGGGACTAGCGGGAGACACCGGGGAGCTGTTTTTT. This chain connects TRBV6-4 to TRBJ2-2; 14 nucleotides align to TRBD2. CDR1 is MRHNA, CDR2 SNTAGT, per germline. V gave up 3 bases and J gave up 3 bases; unmatched junction bases: 3. This CDR3 has 17 amino acids.

The chain employs TRBV2 and TRBJ2-7; D possibly corresponds to TRBD1 (6 bases). The CDR3 is made up of 13 amino acids. Per germline, CDR1 SNHLY and CDR2 FYNNEI. The V end was cut by 7 bases, the J end by 1 base, with 11 bases between. The CDR3 protein is CASKRQDSYEQYF. Here the CDR3 DNA reads TGTGCCAGCAAAAGACAGGATTCCTACGAGCAGTACTTC.

This chain joins TRBV5-4 and TRBJ2-2; 8 bases line up with TRBD1. The CDR3 loop spans 15 amino acids. Germline V CDR1 and CDR2: SGHNT, YYREEE (reference sequence). The J segment lost 6 bases and the V segment lost 2 bases, leaving 6 bases of the junction unmatched. The CDR3 is CASSLPGQVSGELFF. The CDR3 coding sequence is TGTGCCAGCAGCTTACCGGGACAGGTCTCCGGGGAGCTGTTTTTT.

The chain couples TRBV11-2 to TRBJ1-2, with TRBD1 matching 7 bases. The germline V gene encodes CDR1 SGHAT and CDR2 FQNNGV. V was clipped by 2 bases and J by 3 bases; unmatched bases: 0. The CDR3 loop spans 13 amino acids. The DNA for the CDR3 is TGTGCCAGCAGCTTAACAGGGGACTATGGCTACACCTTC. The encoded protein is CASSLTGDYGYTF.